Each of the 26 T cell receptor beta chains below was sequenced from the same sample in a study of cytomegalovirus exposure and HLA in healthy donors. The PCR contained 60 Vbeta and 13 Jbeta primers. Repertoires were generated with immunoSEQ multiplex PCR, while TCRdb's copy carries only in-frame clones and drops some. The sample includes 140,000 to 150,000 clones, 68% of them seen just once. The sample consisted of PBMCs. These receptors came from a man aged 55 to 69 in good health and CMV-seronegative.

The CDR3 region is CASSLPGTGASTEAFF. The CDR3 DNA follows: TGTGCCAGCAGTTTACCCGGGACAGGGGCGAGTACTGAAGCTTTCTTT. The chain joins TRBV28 to TRBJ1-1, with TRBD1 matching over 10 bases. This CDR3 is 16 amino acids long. V lost 2 bases to trimming and J lost 5 bases; unmatched junction nucleotides: 8. Germline V gene lookup returns CDR1 MDHEN and CDR2 SYDVKM.

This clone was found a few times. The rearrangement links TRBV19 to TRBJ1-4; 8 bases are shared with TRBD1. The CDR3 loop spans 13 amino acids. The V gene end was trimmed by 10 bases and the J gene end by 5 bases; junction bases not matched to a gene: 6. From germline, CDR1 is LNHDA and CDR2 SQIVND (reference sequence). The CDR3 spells CATRTGSNEKLFF. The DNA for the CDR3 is TGTGCCACCCGGACAGGGTCAAATGAAAAACTGTTTTTT.

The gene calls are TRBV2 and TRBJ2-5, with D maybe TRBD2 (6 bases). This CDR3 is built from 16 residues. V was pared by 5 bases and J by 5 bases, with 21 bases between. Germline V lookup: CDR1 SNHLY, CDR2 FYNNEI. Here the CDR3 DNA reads TGTGCCAGCAGTCAGGGCGGGATCACTCGGGGGGAGACCCAGTACTTC. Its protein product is CASSQGGITRGETQYF.

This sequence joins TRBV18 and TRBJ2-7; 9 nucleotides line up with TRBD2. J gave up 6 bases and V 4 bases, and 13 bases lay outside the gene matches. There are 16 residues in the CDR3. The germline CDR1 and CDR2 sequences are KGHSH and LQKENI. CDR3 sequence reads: CASSRSSGNQVGEQYF. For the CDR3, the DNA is TGTGCCAGCTCACGCTCTAGCGGGAACCAAGTAGGCGAGCAGTACTTC.

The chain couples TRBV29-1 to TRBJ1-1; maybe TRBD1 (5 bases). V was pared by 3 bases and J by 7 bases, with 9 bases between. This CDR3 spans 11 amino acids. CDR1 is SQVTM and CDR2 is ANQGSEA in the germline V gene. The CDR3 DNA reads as TGCAGCGTTGAGCCAGGGTTTGAAGCTTTCTTT. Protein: CSVEPGFEAFF. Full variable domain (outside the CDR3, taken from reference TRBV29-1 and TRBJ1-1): SAVISQKPSRDICQRGTSLTIQCQVDSQVTMMFWYRQQPGQSLTLIATANQGSEATYESGFVIDKFPISRPNLTFSTLTVSNMSPEDSSIYLCSVEPGFEAFFGQGTRLTVV.

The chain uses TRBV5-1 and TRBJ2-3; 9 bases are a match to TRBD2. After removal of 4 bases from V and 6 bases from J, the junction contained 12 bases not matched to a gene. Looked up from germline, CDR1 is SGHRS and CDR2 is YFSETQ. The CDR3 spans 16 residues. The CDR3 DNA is TGCGCCAGCAGCCCGCGACTAGCGGTGGGGGGGGATACGCAGTATTTT. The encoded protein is CASSPRLAVGGDTQYF. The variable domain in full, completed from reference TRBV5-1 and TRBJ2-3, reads KAGVTQTPRYLIKTRGQQVTLSCSPISGHRSVSWYQQTPGQGLQFLFEYFSETQRNKGNFPGRFSGRQFSNSRSEMNVSTLELGDSALYLCASSPRLAVGGDTQYFGPGTRLTVL.

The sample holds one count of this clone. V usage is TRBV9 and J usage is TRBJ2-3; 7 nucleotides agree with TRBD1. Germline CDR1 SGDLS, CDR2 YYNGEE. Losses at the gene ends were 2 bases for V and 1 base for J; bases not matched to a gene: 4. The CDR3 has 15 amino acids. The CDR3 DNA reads TGTGCCAGCAGCGTTACAGGGGCCCGCACAGATACGCAGTATTTT. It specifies CASSVTGARTDTQYF.

The CDR3 nucleotides are TGTGCCAGCACCCGTAATCTCGGGGATGAGCAGTTCTTC. This translates into CASTRNLGDEQFF. V gene TRBV6-1 combines with J gene TRBJ2-1; a possible D gene is TRBD2 (5 bases). Germline CDR1 reads MNHNS; CDR2 reads SASEGT. The CDR3 spans 13 residues. Trimming stripped 7 bases from V and 8 bases from J, with 15 bases between.

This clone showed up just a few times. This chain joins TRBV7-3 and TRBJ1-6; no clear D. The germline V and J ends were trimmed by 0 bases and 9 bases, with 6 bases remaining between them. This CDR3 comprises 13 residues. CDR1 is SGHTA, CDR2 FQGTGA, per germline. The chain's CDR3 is CASSLTQISPLHF. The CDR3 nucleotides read TGTGCCAGCAGCTTAACGCAGATTTCACCCCTCCACTTT.

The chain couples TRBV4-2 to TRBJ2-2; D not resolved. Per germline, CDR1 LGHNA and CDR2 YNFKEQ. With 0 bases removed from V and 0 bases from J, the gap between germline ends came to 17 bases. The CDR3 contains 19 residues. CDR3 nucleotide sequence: TGTGCCAGCAGCCAAGAATCTTCGGCAGCGAGCGCGAACACCGGGGAGCTGTTTTTT. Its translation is CASSQESSAASANTGELFF.

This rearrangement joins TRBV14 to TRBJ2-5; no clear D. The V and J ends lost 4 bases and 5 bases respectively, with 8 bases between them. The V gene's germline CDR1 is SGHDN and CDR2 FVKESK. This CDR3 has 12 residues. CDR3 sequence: CASSPSRETQYF. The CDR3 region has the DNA TGTGCCAGCAGCCCGTCCAGGGAGACCCAGTACTTC. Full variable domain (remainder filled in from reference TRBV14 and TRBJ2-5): EAGVTQFPSHSVIEKGQTVTLRCDPISGHDNLYWYRRVMGKEIKFLLHFVKESKQDESGMPNNRFLAERTGGTYSTLKVQPAELEDSGVYFCASSPSRETQYFGPGTRLLVL.

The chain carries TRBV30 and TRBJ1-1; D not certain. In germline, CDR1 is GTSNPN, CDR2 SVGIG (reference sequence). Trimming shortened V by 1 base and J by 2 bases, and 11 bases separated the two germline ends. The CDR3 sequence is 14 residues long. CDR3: CAWSAWTSNTEAFF. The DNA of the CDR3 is TGTGCCTGGAGTGCTTGGACTTCCAACACTGAAGCTTTCTTT.

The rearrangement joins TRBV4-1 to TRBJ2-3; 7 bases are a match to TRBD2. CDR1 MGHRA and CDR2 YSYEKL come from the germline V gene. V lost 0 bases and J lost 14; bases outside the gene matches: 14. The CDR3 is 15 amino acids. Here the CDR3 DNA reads TGCGCCAGCAGCCAAGATTCAGACGCGGGCGGGGAGGGGTATTTT. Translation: CASSQDSDAGGEGYF.

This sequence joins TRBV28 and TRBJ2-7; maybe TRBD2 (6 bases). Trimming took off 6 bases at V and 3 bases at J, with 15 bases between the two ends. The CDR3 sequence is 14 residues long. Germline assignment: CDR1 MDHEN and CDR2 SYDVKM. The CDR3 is CASSPGGRVYEQYF. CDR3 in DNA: TGTGCCAGCAGCCCCGGGGGTAGGGTCTACGAGCAGTACTTC.

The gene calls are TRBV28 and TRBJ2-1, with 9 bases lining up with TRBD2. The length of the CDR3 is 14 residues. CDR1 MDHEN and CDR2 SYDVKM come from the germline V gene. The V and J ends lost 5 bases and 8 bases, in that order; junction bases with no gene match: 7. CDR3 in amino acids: CASSLAGRTDEQFF. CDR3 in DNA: TGTGCCAGCAGTCTAGCGGGACGGACGGATGAGCAGTTCTTC.

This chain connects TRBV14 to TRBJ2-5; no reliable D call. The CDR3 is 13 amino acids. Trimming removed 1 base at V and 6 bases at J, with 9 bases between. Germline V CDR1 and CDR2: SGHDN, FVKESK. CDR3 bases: TGTGCCAGCAGCCAAGGCGAGTTCAAGACCCAGTACTTC. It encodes CASSQGEFKTQYF.

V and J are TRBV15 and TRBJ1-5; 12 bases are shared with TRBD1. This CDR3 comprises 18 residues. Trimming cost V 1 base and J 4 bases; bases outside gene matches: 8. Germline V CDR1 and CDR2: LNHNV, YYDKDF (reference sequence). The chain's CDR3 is CATSRVWDRGLSNQPQHF. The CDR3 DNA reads TGTGCCACCAGCAGAGTTTGGGACAGGGGGCTCTCAAATCAGCCCCAGCATTTT.

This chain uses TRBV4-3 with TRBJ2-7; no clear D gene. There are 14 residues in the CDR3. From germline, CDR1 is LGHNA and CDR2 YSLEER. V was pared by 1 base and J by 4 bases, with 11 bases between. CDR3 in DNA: TGCGCCAGCAGCCAAGGGAAACAGAGTTACGAGCAGTACTTC. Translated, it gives CASSQGKQSYEQYF.

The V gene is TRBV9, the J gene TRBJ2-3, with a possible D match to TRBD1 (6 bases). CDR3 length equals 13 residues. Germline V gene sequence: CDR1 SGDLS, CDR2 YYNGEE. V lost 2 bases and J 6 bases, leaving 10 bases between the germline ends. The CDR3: CASSVRGWDTQYF. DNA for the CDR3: TGTGCCAGCAGCGTCAGGGGATGGGATACGCAGTATTTT.

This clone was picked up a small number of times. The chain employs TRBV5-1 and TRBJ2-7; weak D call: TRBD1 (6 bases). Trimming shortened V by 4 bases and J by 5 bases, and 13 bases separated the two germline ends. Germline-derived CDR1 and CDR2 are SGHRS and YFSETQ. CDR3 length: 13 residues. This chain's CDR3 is CASSAEGVDEQYF. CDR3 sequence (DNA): TGCGCCAGCAGCGCCGAGGGGGTCGACGAGCAGTACTTC.

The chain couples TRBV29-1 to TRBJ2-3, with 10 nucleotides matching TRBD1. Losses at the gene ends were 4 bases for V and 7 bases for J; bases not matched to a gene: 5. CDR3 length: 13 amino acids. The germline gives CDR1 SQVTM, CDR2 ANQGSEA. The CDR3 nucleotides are TGCAGCGTTGGGGGGGACAGGGGTCATACGCAGTATTTT. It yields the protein CSVGGDRGHTQYF.

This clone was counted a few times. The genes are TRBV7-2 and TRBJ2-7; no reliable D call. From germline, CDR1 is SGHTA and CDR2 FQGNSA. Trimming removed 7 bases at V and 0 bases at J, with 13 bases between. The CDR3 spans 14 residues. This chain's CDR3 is CASTLMTGSYEQYF. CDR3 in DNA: TGTGCCAGCACCCTTATGACGGGCTCCTACGAGCAGTACTTC.

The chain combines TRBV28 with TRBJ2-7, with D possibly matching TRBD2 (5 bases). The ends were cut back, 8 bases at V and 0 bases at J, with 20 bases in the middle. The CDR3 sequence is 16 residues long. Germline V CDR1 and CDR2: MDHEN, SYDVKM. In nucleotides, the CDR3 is TGTGCCAGCGGCCAAGTTATCGGACTCCGCTCCTACGAGCAGTACTTC. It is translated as CASGQVIGLRSYEQYF.

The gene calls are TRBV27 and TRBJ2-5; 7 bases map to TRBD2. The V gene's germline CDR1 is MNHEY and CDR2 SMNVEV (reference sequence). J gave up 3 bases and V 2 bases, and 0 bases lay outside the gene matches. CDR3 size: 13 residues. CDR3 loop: CASSLLAEETQYF. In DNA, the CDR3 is TGTGCCAGCAGTTTACTAGCGGAAGAGACCCAGTACTTC.

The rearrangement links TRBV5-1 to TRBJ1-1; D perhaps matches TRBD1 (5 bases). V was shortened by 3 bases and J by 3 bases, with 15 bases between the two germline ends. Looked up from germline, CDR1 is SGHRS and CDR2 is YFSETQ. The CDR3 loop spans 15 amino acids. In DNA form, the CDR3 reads TGCGCCAGCAGCTGGACTTCGGGGGGGTACACTGAAGCTTTCTTT. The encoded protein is CASSWTSGGYTEAFF.

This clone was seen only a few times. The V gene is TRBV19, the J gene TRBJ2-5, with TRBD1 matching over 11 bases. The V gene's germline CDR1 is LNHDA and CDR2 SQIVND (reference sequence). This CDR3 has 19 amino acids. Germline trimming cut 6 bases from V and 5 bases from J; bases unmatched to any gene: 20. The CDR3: CASSLRIGGTGGGGETQYF. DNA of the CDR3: TGTGCCAGTAGCCTTAGAATTGGGGGGACAGGGGGTGGAGGCGAGACCCAGTACTTC.